Listed below are T cell receptor beta chains from one sample, sequenced in a study of blood T cell repertoires in COVID-19. Data came from immunoSEQ multiplex PCR; TCRdb stores just in-frame clones and leaves some out. The top ten hold around 7.9% of the sample, which has 490,000 or so clones, less than 90% seen once. The sequenced material came from PBMCs or T cells enriched from blood (not recorded which). These receptor sequences come from an older woman who had recovered from COVID-19. Each CDR3 is given with its conserved first and last residue. Fields, in order: D gene, clone size, V gene, J gene, CDR3 DNA, CDR3 protein. The D gene is left open where the match is weak. Size is stated for part of the rows, as once, few or many counts, or as a class when the clone is expanded.

>-|once|TRBV30|TRBJ1-1
TGTGCCTGGACCAGGGCGAACACTGAAGCTTTCTTT
CAWTRANTEAFF
>TRBD1|-|TRBV27|TRBJ1-5
TGTGCCAGCAGTGGGAGGACAGGGACGGGGGGCAATCAGCCCCAGCATTTT
CASSGRTGTGGNQPQHF
>TRBD1|-|TRBV4-1|TRBJ1-2
TGCGCCAGCAGCGGCCGGGACAGGGGGCATTATGGCTACACCTTC
CASSGRDRGHYGYTF
>TRBD1|-|TRBV24-1|TRBJ2-5
TGTGCCACCAGTGATGTAGGCAGGGGGCAAGAGACCCAGTACTTC
CATSDVGRGQETQYF
>-|-|TRBV12-5|TRBJ2-1
TGTGCTAGTGCCATGGAACTAAGATACAATGAGCAGTTCTTC
CASAMELRYNEQFF
>-|-|TRBV28|TRBJ2-2
TGTGCCAGCAGCAGGACAGTTGGGGAGCTGTTTTTT
CASSRTVGELFF
>-|-|TRBV18|TRBJ1-6
TGTGCCAGCTCACCAGACAGCTTTTTCAATTCACCCCTCCACTTT
CASSPDSFFNSPLHF
>-|-|TRBV10-3|TRBJ1-1
TGTGCCATATCGGGAGGAGGCACTGAAGCTTTCTTT
CAISGGGTEAFF
>TRBD1|-|TRBV9|TRBJ1-3
TGTGCCAGCACCTACGGGGACAGGGCTGGAAACACCATATATTTT
CASTYGDRAGNTIYF
>-|-|TRBV5-1|TRBJ1-2
TGCGCCAGCAGCTTGGTTCTCGGGGATGGCTACACCTTC
CASSLVLGDGYTF
>TRBD1|-|TRBV6-5|TRBJ2-7
TGTGCCAGCAGTTACTCCCCTAAGACAGGGCGCTACGAGCAGTACTTC
CASSYSPKTGRYEQYF